This T cell receptor (beta chain) was observed in a study of T cells in Graves' hyperthyroidism and ophthalmopathy. In this sample, this clonotype turned up many times. V lost 2 bases and J lost 3, with 14 bases in between. CDR1 and CDR2 from the germline V gene are SGHAT and FQNNGV. The CDR3 has 15 residues. RNA transcripts gave rise to amplified TCR beta CDR3 regions. First-round RT-PCR of the TCR CDR3 relied on the HTBI primer set. TCRdb re-derived calls from the multiplex PCR reads in MiXCR, one entry per CDR3 protein. The sample includes hundreds of thousands of distinct CDR3 sequences, around 15% of them seen just once. A lack of ophthalmopathy progression within 18 months defined stable Graves' hyperthyroidism. With a duration under 2 months, the hyperthyroidism was newly diagnosed in patients aged 18 to 65. Diagnoses were made from clinical symptoms, serum measures (thyroxine and TRAb), thyroid ultrasound and orbital computed tomography.

V is TRBV11-2 and J is TRBJ2-7; D is unclear. Sequencing used blood. The sequence came from a woman aged 25 to 39 with Graves' hyperthyroidism. CDR3 DNA: TGTGCCAGCAGCTTATCGAGACAAAAAATCTACGAGCAGTACTTC. It is translated as CASSLSRQKIYEQYF.